A selection of T cell receptor beta chains follows, all from one sample in a study of siplizumab effects on memory and regulatory T cells. Some clones are missing from TCRdb's copy, which holds only in-frame ones; the method was immunoSEQ multiplex PCR. The sample gives over 100,000 clones, around 95% of which show up once; around 0.15% is in the top ten. Sample: non-Treg CD4+ T cells sorted from blood. These receptor sequences come from a human donor in good health. The CDR3 runs from the conserved cysteine through the conserved F or W. The D gene is left open where the match is weak. Size values are once, few and many counts, or a class for expanded clones, and some rows have none.

len	abundance	d_gene	v_gene	j_gene	CDR3aa	CDR3nt
15	.	.	TRBV27	TRBJ1-2	CASSPRHGANYGYTF	TGTGCCAGCAGTCCGCGCCACGGGGCAAACTATGGCTACACCTTC
15	.	.	TRBV10-2	TRBJ1-1	CASSEASGGNTEAFF	TGCGCCAGCAGTGAGGCCAGCGGGGGGAACACTGAAGCTTTCTTT
14	.	TRBD1	TRBV5-1	TRBJ2-2	CASSLDRGDGELFF	TGCGCCAGCAGCCTGGACAGGGGTGACGGGGAGCTGTTTTTT
15	.	TRBD1	TRBV7-9	TRBJ1-1	CASSLDRAMNTEAFF	TGTGCCAGCAGCCTTGACAGGGCCATGAACACTGAAGCTTTCTTT
14	.	.	TRBV11-3	TRBJ2-3	CASSLDGATDTQYF	TGTGCCAGCAGCTTAGACGGGGCCACAGATACGCAGTATTTT
13	.	.	TRBV7-3	TRBJ2-5	CASSFVGQETQYF	TGTGCCAGCAGCTTTGTGGGGCAAGAGACCCAGTACTTC
16	.	TRBD2	TRBV6-6	TRBJ2-3	CASSSGRAGGADTQYF	TGTGCCAGCAGCAGCGGTCGAGCGGGGGGGGCAGATACGCAGTATTTT
16	.	.	TRBV30	TRBJ1-3	CAWTRPGGAEGNTIYF	TGTGCCTGGACCAGACCCGGGGGGGCGGAAGGAAACACCATATATTTT
14	.	.	TRBV5-1	TRBJ1-4	CASSRDSGNEKLFF	TGCGCCAGCAGCCGCGACAGCGGAAATGAAAAACTGTTTTTT
19	.	.	TRBV4-3	TRBJ1-4	CASSQDTPSRQALNEKLFF	TGCGCCAGCAGCCAGGACACTCCCTCCCGACAGGCCCTTAATGAAAAACTGTTTTTT
17	.	.	TRBV25-1	TRBJ2-2	CASSDEGVTSTYGELFF	TGTGCCAGCAGTGATGAGGGGGTGACTAGTACCTACGGGGAGCTGTTTTTT
14	.	.	TRBV5-4	TRBJ1-1	CASSLRGSMGEAFF	TGTGCCAGCAGCTTGAGGGGATCTATGGGTGAAGCTTTCTTT
16	.	.	TRBV6-6	TRBJ2-1	CASSYSGASSYNEQFF	TGTGCCAGCAGTTACTCGGGGGCGAGCTCCTACAATGAGCAGTTCTTC
15	.	.	TRBV19	TRBJ2-3	CASSNWGPHPDTQYF	TGTGCCAGTAGTAATTGGGGACCTCACCCCGATACGCAGTATTTT
16	.	.	TRBV5-6	TRBJ1-4	CAPIRQSGGVAGKLFF	TGTGCCCCAATCCGACAGAGCGGGGGGGTAGCAGGAAAACTGTTTTTT
15	.	.	TRBV28	TRBJ1-5	CASSKPGHSNQPQHF	TGTGCCAGCAGTAAGCCAGGACATAGCAATCAGCCCCAGCATTTT
14	once	.	TRBV10-3	TRBJ1-4	CAISDRAVREKLFF	TGTGCCATCAGTGACAGGGCCGTTAGAGAAAAACTGTTTTTT
15	.	TRBD1	TRBV5-1	TRBJ2-5	CASSLGGTAKETQYF	TGCGCCAGCAGCTTGGGAGGGACAGCAAAAGAGACCCAGTACTTC
15	.	.	TRBV9	TRBJ2-3	CASRGGTENTDTQYF	TGTGCCAGCAGGGGGGGGACAGAGAACACAGATACGCAGTATTTT
17	.	TRBD2	TRBV4-1	TRBJ2-1	CASSRGLAGSSYNEQFF	TGCGCCAGCAGCCGGGGGTTAGCGGGGAGCTCCTACAATGAGCAGTTCTTC
15	.	.	TRBV7-2	TRBJ2-7	CASSPSLGGLSEQYF	TGTGCCAGCAGCCCCTCCCTAGGGGGACTGAGTGAGCAGTACTTC
12	.	.	TRBV11-2	TRBJ1-2	CASSSGTLGYTF	TGTGCCAGCAGCTCCGGGACATTAGGCTACACCTTC
19	.	TRBD1	TRBV10-2	TRBJ1-5	CASSESRGTRGPGNQPQHF	TGCGCCAGCAGTGAGTCGAGGGGGACCAGGGGGCCGGGCAATCAGCCCCAGCATTTT
11	few	.	TRBV30	TRBJ1-1	CAWTQGTEAFF	TGTGCCTGGACACAGGGTACTGAAGCTTTCTTT
14	.	.	TRBV18	TRBJ2-5	CASLTGTRQETQYF	TGTGCCAGCTTAACCGGGACCCGACAAGAGACCCAGTACTTC
16	.	TRBD1	TRBV4-2	TRBJ2-3	CASSLNRGQGADTQYF	TGTGCCAGCAGCCTCAACAGGGGGCAGGGAGCAGATACGCAGTATTTT
11	.	.	TRBV20-1	TRBJ2-1	CSLGSYNEQFF	TGCAGCCTCGGCTCCTACAATGAGCAGTTCTTC
15	.	TRBD1	TRBV7-2	TRBJ2-3	CASSLQGARTDTQYF	TGTGCCAGCAGCCTACAGGGGGCGCGGACAGATACGCAGTATTTT
13	.	.	TRBV10-1	TRBJ2-3	CASSRPSTDTQYF	TGCGCCAGCAGCAGGCCTAGCACAGATACGCAGTATTTT
14	.	TRBD1	TRBV4-3	TRBJ2-7	CASSQQDRGYEQYF	TGCGCCAGCAGCCAACAGGACAGGGGCTACGAGCAGTACTTC
13	.	TRBD1	TRBV4-3	TRBJ1-6	CASRQGAGSPLHF	TGCGCCAGCAGGCAGGGGGCGGGTTCACCCCTCCACTTT
16	once	.	TRBV7-8	TRBJ2-3	CASSLAAAGSTDTQYF	TGTGCCAGCAGCTTAGCGGCGGCAGGTAGCACAGATACGCAGTATTTT
12	.	.	TRBV30	TRBJ2-7	CAWSVRSYEQYF	TGTGCCTGGAGTGTCCGCTCCTACGAGCAGTACTTC
16	.	.	TRBV5-1	TRBJ2-5	CASSWAVSAYQETQYF	TGCGCCAGCAGCTGGGCCGTTAGTGCCTACCAAGAGACCCAGTACTTC
15	.	TRBD1	TRBV27	TRBJ1-2	CASSYGQGKGYGYTF	TGTGCCAGCAGTTACGGACAGGGAAAAGGGTATGGCTACACCTTC
13	once	.	TRBV6-8	TRBJ1-2	CAHLQAGPYGYTF	TGTGCCCACCTCCAGGCAGGGCCCTATGGCTACACCTTC